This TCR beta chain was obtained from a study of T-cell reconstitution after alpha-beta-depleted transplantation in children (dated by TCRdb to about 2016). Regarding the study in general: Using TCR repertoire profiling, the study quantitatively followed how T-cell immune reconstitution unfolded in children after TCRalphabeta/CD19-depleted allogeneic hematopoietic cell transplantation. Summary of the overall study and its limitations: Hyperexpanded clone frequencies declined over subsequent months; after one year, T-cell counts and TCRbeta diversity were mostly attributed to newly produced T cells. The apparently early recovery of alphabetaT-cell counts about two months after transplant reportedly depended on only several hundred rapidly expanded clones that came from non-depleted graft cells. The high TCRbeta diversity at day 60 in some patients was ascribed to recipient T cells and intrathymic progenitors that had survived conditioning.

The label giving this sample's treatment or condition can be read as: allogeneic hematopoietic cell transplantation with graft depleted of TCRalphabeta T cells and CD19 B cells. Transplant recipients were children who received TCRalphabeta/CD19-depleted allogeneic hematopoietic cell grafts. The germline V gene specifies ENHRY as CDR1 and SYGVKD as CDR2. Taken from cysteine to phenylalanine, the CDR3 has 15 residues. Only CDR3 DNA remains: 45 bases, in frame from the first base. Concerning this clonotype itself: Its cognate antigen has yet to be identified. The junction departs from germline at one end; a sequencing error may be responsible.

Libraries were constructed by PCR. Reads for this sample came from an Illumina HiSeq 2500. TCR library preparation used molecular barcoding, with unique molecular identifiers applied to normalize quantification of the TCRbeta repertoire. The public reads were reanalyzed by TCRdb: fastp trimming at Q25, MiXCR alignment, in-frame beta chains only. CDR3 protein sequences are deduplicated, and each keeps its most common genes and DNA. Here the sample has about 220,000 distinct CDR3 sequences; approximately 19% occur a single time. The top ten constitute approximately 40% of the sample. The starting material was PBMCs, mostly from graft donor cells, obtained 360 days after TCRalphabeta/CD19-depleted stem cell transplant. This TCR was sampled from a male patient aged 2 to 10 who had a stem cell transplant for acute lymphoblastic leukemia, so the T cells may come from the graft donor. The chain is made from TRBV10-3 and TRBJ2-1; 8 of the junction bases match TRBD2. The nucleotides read TGTGCCCTCAGTCCCAGCGGGGGAATGCGGTTGGAACAGTTCTTC. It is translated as CALSPSGGMRLEQFF.